This T cell receptor beta chain was recorded in a study of blood T cell repertoires in COVID-19. Study context: Sites in the United States, Italy and Spain provided acute and convalescent COVID-19 samples. Nucleic acid was either cDNA or gDNA, and it came from T cells, B-cell-depleted T cells, or PBMCs.

This CDR3 region has 12 residues. Germline trimming cut 9 bases from V and 5 bases from J; bases unmatched to any gene: 5. Germline CDR1 is MGHRA and CDR2 is YSYEKL. Methods used by the authors: Nucleated cell number was recorded as an estimate derived from reference gene primer amplification. Libraries were prepared by immunoSEQ multiplex PCR; TCRdb keeps only in-frame clonotypes and omits some of them. The V and J calls and clone size were taken over from that table, and D and trimming were inferred from the DNA. The data contain approximately 250,000 clones, approximately 88% of them singletons. A Seattle source enrolled patients during active infection and followed them longitudinally.

This TCR was recovered from a woman aged 70-85 years with COVID-19, enrolled during active disease. This chain joins TRBV4-1 and TRBJ2-3; 7 bases are shared with TRBD1. The sample was peripheral blood. The CDR3 nucleotides are TGCGCCAGTAGGGCAGGGGGAGATACGCAGTATTTT. Protein sequence: CASRAGGDTQYF.